This TCR beta chain was profiled in a study of blood T cells in healthy people across ages. CDR3 size: 11 residues. Germline V gene data show CDR1 as SQVTM and CDR2 as ANQGSEA. Points on this clonotype: With a much larger clone just one base away, this may be a read error.

A second PCR, run for about 6 to 12 cycles, used a sample-barcoded 5' primer plus a J-beta primer mix. TCRdb itself ran the 5' RACE reads through MiXCR, one entry per CDR3 protein. The sample has under 2 million distinct CDR3 sequences; about 35% are singletons. The clonotype comes from a woman aged 25 to 39 in good health. The specimen was blood. V gene TRBV29-1 combines with J gene TRBJ1-2; D unclear. CDR3 in DNA: TGCAACGTTGTAGTGGACTATGGCTACACCTTC. Translating it yields CNVVVDYGYTF.